Shown below are 10 T cell receptor beta chains from a single sample sequenced in a study of cytomegalovirus exposure and HLA in healthy donors. With 60 Vbeta and 13 Jbeta primers, the PCR was carried out. Produced via immunoSEQ multiplex PCR; TCRdb's table is partial and in-frame only. The repertoire consists of tens of thousands of clones, with roughly three quarters occurring once and the leading ten covering approximately 2.8%. Sequencing was done on a sample of PBMCs. All receptors derive from a man under 40 in good health and CMV-seronegative.

The chain couples TRBV19 to TRBJ1-3, with D unresolved. V dropped 5 bases and J dropped 0 bases, with 14 bases sitting between them. CDR1 is LNHDA and CDR2 is SQIVND in the germline V gene (reference sequence). This CDR3 contains 16 residues. CDR3 loop: CASSLRRQNSGNTIYF. In DNA form, the CDR3 reads TGTGCCAGTAGTCTAAGGCGGCAGAACTCTGGAAACACCATATATTTT. The variable domain in full, completed from reference TRBV19 and TRBJ1-3, reads DGGITQSPKYLFRKEGQNVTLSCEQNLNHDAMYWYRQDPGQGLRLIYYSQIVNDFQKGDIAEGYSVSREKKESFPLTVTSAQKNPTAFYLCASSLRRQNSGNTIYFGEGSWLTVV.

V and J are TRBV9 and TRBJ1-2; TRBD1 matches 8 bases. Germline V gene sequence: CDR1 SGDLS, CDR2 YYNGEE. The V segment lost 4 bases and the J segment 5 bases; nucleotides outside the gene matches: 7. CDR3 size: 14 residues. The CDR3 is CASSLGTGKYGYTF. CDR3 nucleotides: TGTGCCAGCAGCTTGGGGACAGGAAAATATGGCTACACCTTC.

V gene TRBV30 combines with J gene TRBJ1-1; D perhaps matches TRBD1 (6 bases). V was pared by 3 bases and J by 11 bases, with 16 bases between. Germline V CDR1 and CDR2: GTSNPN, SVGIG (reference sequence). This CDR3 comprises 12 residues. CDR3 DNA sequence: TGTGCCTGGAGGGGGGGGCGGTCGGAGGCTTTCTTT. It translates to CAWRGGRSEAFF.

The V call is TRBV7-6, the J call TRBJ1-3; TRBD1 agrees at 7 bases. V was pared by 5 bases and J by 2 bases, with 6 bases of the junction left unmatched. CDR3 size: 15 residues. Germline assignment: CDR1 SGHVS and CDR2 FNYEAQ. The CDR3, as DNA: TGTGCCAGCAGCCGTACAGGGGATCCTGGAAACACCATATATTTT. Protein product: CASSRTGDPGNTIYF.

This sequence joins TRBV6-1 and TRBJ2-1; D call uncertain. Trimming took 8 bases from V and 3 from J, leaving 11 bases between them. Germline V gene sequence: CDR1 MNHNS, CDR2 SASEGT. This CDR3 has 13 amino acids. The CDR3 DNA follows: TGTGCCAGCCACCCCCGGAGCTACAATGAGCAGTTCTTC. This codes for CASHPRSYNEQFF.

V usage is TRBV7-6 and J usage is TRBJ1-1; 9 positions match TRBD1. There are 14 residues in the CDR3. Germline assignment: CDR1 SGHVS and CDR2 FNYEAQ. V gave up 5 bases and J gave up 8 bases; unmatched junction bases: 9. Written as DNA, the CDR3 is TGTGCCAGCAGCCCCCGACAGGGGGATTTAGAAGCTTTCTTT. It codes for CASSPRQGDLEAFF.

The rearrangement joins TRBV5-1 to TRBJ2-7, with D maybe TRBD2 (5 bases). CDR3 length: 15 residues. Germline-derived CDR1 and CDR2 are SGHRS and YFSETQ. Trimming left V 0 bases short and J 6 bases short, with 16 bases between. The CDR3 DNA follows: TGCGCCAGCAGCTTGGGAGGGTTGGATCCTTCCGAGCAGTACTTC. Amino acids: CASSLGGLDPSEQYF. Full variable domain (missing parts from reference TRBV5-1 and TRBJ2-7): KAGVTQTPRYLIKTRGQQVTLSCSPISGHRSVSWYQQTPGQGLQFLFEYFSETQRNKGNFPGRFSGRQFSNSRSEMNVSTLELGDSALYLCASSLGGLDPSEQYFGPGTRLTVT.

Written as DNA, the CDR3 is TGTGCCAGCAGCCCGGGACAGTCCTCCTACGAGCAGTACTTC. Residues: CASSPGQSSYEQYF. The chain has TRBV5-8 and TRBJ2-7, with 7 nucleotides matching TRBD1. Germline CDR1 is SGHTS and CDR2 is YDEGEE. This CDR3 has 14 residues. V trimming: 4 bases; J trimming: 0 bases; junction bases outside the gene matches: 4.

The rearrangement joins TRBV7-6 to TRBJ1-1; D not resolved. Germline V gene lookup returns CDR1 SGHVS and CDR2 FNYEAQ. CDR3 length: 13 amino acids. V was pared by 6 bases and J by 1 base, with 9 bases between. The CDR3 protein is CASSTQENTEAFF. CDR3 coding DNA: TGTGCCAGCAGTACCCAGGAGAACACTGAAGCTTTCTTT.

The chain carries TRBV29-1 and TRBJ2-7, with TRBD2 matching over 7 bases. In germline, CDR1 is SQVTM, CDR2 ANQGSEA. CDR3 length: 14 residues. The V gene end was trimmed by 2 bases and the J gene end by 4 bases; junction bases not matched to a gene: 8. The CDR3 region has the DNA TGCAGCGTTGAACCGGCTAGCGGTGGATACGAGCAGTACTTC. This sequence encodes CSVEPASGGYEQYF.